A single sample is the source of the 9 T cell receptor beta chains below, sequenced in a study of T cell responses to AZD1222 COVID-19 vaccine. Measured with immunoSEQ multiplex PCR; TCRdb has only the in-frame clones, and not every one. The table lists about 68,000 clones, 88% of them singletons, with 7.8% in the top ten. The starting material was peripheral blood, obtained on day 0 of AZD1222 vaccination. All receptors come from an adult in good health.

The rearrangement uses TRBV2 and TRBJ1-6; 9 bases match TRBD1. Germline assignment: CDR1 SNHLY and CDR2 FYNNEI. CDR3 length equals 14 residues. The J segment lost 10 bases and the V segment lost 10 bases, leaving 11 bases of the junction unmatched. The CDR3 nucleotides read TGTGCCATCTCTCCGGGACAGGGAAGATCACCCCTCCACTTT. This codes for CAISPGQGRSPLHF.

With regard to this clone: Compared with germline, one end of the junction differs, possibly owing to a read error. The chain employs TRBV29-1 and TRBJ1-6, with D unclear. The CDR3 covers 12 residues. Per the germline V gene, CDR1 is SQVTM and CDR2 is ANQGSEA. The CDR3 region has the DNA TGCAGCGTTCAAGAGGGATATTCACCCCTCCACTTT. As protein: CSVQEGYSPLHF.

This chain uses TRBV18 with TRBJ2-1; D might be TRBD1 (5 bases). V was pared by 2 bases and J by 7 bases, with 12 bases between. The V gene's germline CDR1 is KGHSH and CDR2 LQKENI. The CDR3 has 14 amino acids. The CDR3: CASSPGAGRNEQFF. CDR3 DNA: TGTGCCAGCTCACCAGGAGCAGGGCGGAATGAGCAGTTCTTC.

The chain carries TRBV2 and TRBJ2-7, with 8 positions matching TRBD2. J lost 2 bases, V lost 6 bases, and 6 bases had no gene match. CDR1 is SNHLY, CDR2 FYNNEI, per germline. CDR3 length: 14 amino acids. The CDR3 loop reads CASRTGGRPYEQYF. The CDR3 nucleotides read TGTGCCAGCAGAACTGGCGGGAGGCCCTACGAGCAGTACTTC.

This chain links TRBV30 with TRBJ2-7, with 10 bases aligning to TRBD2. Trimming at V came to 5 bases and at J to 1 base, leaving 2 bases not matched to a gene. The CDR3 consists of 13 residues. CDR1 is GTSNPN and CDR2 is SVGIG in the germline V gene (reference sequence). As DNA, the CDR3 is TGTGCCTGGGGACTAGCGGAGTCCTACGAGCAGTACTTC. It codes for CAWGLAESYEQYF. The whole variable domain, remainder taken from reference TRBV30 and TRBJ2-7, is SQTIHQWPATLVQPVGSPLSLECTVEGTSNPNLYWYRQAAGRGLQLLFYSVGIGQISSEVPQNLSASRPQDRQFILSSKKLLLSDSGFYLCAWGLAESYEQYFGPGTRLTVT.

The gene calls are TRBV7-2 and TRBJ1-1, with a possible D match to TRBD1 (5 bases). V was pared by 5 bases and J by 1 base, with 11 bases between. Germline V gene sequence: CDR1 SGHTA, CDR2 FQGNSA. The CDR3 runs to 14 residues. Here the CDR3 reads CASSHSGTNTEAFF. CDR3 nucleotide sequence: TGTGCCAGCAGCCACTCAGGGACGAACACTGAAGCTTTCTTT.

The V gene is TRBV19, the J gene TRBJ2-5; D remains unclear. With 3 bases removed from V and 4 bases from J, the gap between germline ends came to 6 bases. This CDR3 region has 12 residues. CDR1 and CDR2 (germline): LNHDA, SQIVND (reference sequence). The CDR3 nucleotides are TGTGCCAGTAGTATGGTGGGAGAGACCCAGTACTTC. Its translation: CASSMVGETQYF.

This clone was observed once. For the CDR3, the DNA is TGCAGTGCTAGTCCGGGACTCAAATCCTACGAGCAGTACTTC. It specifies CSASPGLKSYEQYF. The gene calls are TRBV20-1 and TRBJ2-7; perhaps TRBD2 as D (6 bases). The CDR3 consists of 14 residues. With 3 bases removed from V and 1 base from J, the gap between germline ends came to 13 bases. CDR1 DFQATT and CDR2 SNEGSKA come from the germline V gene (reference sequence).

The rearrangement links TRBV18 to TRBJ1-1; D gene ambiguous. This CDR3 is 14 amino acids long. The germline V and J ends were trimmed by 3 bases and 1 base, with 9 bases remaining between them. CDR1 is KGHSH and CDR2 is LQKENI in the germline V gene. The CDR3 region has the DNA TGTGCCAGCTCACCTGAGGCAGGGAACACTGAAGCTTTCTTT. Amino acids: CASSPEAGNTEAFF.